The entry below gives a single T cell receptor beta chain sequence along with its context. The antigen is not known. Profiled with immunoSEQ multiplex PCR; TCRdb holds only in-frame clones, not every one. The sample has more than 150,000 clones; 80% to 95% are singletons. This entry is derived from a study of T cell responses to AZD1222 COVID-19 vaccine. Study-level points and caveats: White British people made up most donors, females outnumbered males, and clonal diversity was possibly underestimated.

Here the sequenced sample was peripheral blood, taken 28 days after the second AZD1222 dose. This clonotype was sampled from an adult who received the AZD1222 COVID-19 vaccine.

DNA of the CDR3: TGCGCCAGCAGCCCAAACAGGGGTGGCTCTGGAAACACCATATATTTT. It translates to CASSPNRGGSGNTIYF. The chain has TRBV5-1 and TRBJ1-3; 7 bases fit TRBD1. The CDR3 is made up of 16 amino acids. Germline values: CDR1 SGHRS, CDR2 YFSETQ. J gave up 0 bases and V 4 bases, and 7 bases lay outside the gene matches.